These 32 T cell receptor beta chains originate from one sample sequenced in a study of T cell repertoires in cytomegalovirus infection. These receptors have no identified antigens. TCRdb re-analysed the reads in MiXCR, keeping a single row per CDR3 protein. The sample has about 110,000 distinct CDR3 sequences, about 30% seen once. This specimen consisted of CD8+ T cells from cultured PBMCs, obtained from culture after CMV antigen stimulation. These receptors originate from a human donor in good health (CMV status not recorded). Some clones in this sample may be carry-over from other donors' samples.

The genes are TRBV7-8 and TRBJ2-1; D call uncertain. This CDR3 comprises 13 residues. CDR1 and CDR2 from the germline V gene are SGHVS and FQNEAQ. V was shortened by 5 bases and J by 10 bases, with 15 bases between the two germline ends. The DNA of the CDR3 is TGTGCCAGCAGCCCCTCCCCGATCACGGAGCAGTTCTTC. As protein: CASSPSPITEQFF.

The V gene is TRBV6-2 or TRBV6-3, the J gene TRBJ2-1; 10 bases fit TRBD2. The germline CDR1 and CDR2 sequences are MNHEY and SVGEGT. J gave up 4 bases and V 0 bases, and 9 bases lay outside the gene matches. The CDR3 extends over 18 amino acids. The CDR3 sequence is CASSYSIPSGGPYNEQFF. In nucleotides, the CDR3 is TGTGCCAGCAGTTACTCGATACCTAGCGGGGGCCCATACAATGAGCAGTTCTTC.

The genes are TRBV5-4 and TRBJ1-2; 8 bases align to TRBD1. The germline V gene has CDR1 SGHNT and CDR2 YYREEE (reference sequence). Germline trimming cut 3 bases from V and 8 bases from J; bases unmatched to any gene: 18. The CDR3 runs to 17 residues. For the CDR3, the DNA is TGTGCCAGCAGCTGGGTGCCGCTGGACAGGGAACCGGAGGGCTACACCTTC. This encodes CASSWVPLDREPEGYTF.

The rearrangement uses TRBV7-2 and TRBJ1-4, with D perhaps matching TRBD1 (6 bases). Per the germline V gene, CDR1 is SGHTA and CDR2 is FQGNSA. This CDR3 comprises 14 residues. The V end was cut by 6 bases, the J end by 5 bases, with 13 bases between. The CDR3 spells CASRMWQGNEKLFF. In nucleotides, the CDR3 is TGTGCCAGCAGGATGTGGCAGGGGAATGAAAAACTGTTTTTT.

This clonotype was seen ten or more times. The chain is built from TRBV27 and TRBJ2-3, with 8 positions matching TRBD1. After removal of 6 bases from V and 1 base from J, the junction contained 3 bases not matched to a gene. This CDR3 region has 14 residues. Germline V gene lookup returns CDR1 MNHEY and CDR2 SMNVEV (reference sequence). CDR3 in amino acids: CASSQGARTDTQYF. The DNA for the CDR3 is TGTGCCAGCAGCCAGGGGGCCCGCACAGATACGCAGTATTTT.

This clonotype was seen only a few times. The CDR3 bases are TGTGCCAGCAGCTCAAGCACCAACACCGGGGAGCTGTTTTTT. It encodes CASSSSTNTGELFF. V usage is TRBV7-9 and J usage is TRBJ2-2; unclear D gene. The CDR3 is made up of 14 amino acids. V was clipped by 4 bases and J by 2 bases, with 8 bases between them. Germline V CDR1 and CDR2: SEHNR, FQNEAQ (reference sequence). Full variable domain (remainder filled in from reference TRBV7-9 and TRBJ2-2): DTGVSQNPRHKITKRGQNVTFRCDPISEHNRLYWYRQTLGQGPEFLTYFQNEAQLEKSRLLSDRFSAERPKGSFSTLEIQRTEQGDSAMYLCASSSSTNTGELFFGEGSRLTVL.

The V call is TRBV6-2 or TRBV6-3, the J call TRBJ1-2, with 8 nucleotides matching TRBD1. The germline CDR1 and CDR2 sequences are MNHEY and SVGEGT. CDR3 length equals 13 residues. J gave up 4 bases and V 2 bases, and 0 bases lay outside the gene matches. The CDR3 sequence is CASSYDRGYGYTF. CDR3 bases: TGTGCCAGCAGTTACGACAGGGGCTATGGCTACACCTTC.

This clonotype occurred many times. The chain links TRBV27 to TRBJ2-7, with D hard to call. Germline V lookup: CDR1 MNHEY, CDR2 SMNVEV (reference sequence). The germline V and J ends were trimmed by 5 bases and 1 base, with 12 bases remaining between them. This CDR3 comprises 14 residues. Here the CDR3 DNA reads TGTGCCAGCAGTCTAGGAGAATTTTCCTACGAGCAGTACTTC. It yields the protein CASSLGEFSYEQYF.

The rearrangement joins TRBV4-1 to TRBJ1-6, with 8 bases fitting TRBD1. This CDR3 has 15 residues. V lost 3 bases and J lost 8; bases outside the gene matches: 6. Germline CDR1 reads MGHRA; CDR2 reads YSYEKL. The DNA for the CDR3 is TGCGCCAGCAGCCAGGCGGACAGGGAGTATTCACCCCTCCACTTT. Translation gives CASSQADREYSPLHF.

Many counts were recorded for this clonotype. The CDR3 DNA sequence: TGTGCCAGCAGCCTAGGGACTAGCGGGGGGGCCGTTGAGCAGTTCTTC. This codes for CASSLGTSGGAVEQFF. This chain connects TRBV9 to TRBJ2-1; 16 nucleotides align to TRBD2. The CDR3 has 16 residues. V dropped 4 bases and J dropped 9; count of bases not matched to a gene: 7. Per the germline V gene, CDR1 is SGDLS and CDR2 is YYNGEE.

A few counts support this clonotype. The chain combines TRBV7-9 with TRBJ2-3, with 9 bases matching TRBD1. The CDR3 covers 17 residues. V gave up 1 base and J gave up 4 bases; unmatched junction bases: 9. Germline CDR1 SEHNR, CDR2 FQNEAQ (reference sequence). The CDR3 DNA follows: TGTGCCAGCAGCTTAGGGCCGGGACAGGGAAGACCAGATACGCAGTATTTT. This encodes CASSLGPGQGRPDTQYF.

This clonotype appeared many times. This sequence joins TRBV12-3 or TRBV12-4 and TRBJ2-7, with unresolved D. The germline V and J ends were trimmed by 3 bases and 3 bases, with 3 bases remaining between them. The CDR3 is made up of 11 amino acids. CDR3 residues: CASSFSYEQYF. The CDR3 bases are TGTGCCAGCAGTTTTAGCTACGAGCAGTACTTC.

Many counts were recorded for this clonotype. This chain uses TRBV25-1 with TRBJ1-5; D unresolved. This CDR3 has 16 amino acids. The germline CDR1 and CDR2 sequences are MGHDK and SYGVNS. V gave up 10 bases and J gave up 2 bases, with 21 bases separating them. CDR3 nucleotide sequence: TGTGCCAAACTCTCTTCCTCTGGGGTGGGCAATCAGCCCCAGCATTTT. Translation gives CAKLSSSGVGNQPQHF. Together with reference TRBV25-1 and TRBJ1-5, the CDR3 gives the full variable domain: EADIYQTPRYLVIGTGKKITLECSQTMGHDKMYWYQQDPGMELHLIHYSYGVNSTEKGDLSSESTVSRIRTEHFPLTLESARPSHTSQYLCAKLSSSGVGNQPQHFGDGTRLSIL.

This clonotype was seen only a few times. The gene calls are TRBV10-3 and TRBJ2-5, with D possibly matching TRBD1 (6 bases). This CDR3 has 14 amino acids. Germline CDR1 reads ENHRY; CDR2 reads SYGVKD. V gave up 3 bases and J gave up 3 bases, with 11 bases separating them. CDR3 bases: TGTGCCATCAGTGATCGGACAGAGAAAGAGACCCAGTACTTC. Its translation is CAISDRTEKETQYF.

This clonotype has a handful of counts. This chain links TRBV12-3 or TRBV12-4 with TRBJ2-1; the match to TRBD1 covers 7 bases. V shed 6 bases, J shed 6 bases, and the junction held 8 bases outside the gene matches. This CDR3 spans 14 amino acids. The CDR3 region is CASSPYRGGNEQFF. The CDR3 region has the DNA TGTGCCAGCAGCCCCTACAGGGGCGGCAATGAGCAGTTCTTC.

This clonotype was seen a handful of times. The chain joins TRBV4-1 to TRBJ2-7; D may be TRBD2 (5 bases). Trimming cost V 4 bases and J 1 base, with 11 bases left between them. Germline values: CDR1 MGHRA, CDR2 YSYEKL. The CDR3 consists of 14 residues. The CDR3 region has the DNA TGCGCCAGCAGCCTCCCCGGGGATTCCTACGAGCAGTACTTC. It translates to CASSLPGDSYEQYF.

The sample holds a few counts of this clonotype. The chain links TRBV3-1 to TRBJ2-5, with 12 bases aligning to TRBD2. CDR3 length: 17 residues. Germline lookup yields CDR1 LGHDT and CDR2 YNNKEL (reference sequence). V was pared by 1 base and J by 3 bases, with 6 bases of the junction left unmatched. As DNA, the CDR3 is TGTGCCAGCAGCCAAGTGGAGACTAGCGGGGGAGAAGAGACCCAGTACTTC. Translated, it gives CASSQVETSGGEETQYF.

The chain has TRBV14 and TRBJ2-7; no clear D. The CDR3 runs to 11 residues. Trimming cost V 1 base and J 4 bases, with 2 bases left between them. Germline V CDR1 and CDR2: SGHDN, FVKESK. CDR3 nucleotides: TGTGCCAGCAGCCAAGTTTACGAGCAGTACTTC. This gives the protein CASSQVYEQYF.

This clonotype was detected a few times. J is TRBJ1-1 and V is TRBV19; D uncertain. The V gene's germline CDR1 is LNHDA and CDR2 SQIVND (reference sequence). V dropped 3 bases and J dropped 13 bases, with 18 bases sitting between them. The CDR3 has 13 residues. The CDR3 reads CASSIHVGDSVFF. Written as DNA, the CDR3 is TGTGCCAGTAGTATCCACGTGGGTGATTCGGTTTTCTTT.

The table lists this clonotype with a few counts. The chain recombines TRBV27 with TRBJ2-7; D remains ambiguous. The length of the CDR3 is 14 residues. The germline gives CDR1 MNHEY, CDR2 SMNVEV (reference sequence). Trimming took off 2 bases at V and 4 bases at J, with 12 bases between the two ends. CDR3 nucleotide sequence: TGTGCCAGCAGTTTACTACCCTCCCCATACGAGCAGTACTTC. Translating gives CASSLLPSPYEQYF.

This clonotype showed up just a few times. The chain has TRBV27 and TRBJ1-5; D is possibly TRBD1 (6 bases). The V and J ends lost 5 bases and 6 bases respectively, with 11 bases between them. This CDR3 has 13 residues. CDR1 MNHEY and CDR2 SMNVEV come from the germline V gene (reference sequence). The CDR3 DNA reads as TGTGCCAGCAGTATCACAGGGACTCAGCCCCAGCATTTT. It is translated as CASSITGTQPQHF.

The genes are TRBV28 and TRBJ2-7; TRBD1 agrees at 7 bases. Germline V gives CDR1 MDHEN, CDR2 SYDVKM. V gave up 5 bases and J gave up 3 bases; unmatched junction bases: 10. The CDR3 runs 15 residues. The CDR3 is CASSKRGTAGYEQYF. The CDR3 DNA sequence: TGTGCCAGCAGTAAAAGGGGGACAGCTGGCTACGAGCAGTACTTC.

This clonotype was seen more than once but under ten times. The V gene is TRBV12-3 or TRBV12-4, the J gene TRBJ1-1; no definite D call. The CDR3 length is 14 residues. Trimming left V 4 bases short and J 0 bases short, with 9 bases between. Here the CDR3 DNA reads TGTGCCAGCAGTTACGGGTCTCTGAACACTGAAGCTTTCTTT. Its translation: CASSYGSLNTEAFF.

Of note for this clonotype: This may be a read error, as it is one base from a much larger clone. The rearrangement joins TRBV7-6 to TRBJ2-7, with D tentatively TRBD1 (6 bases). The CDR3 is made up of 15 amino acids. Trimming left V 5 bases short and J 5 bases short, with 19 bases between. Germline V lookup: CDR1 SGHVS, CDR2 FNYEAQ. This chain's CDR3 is CASSRGSQGTHEQYF. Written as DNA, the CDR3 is TGTGCCAGCAGCCGGGGTAGCCAGGGGACCCACGAGCAGTACTTC. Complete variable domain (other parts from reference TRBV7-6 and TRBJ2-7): GAGVSQSPRYKVTKRGQDVALRCDPISGHVSLYWYRQALGQGPEFLTYFNYEAQQDKSGLPNDRFSAERPEGSISTLTIQRTEQRDSAMYRCASSRGSQGTHEQYFGPGTRLTVT.

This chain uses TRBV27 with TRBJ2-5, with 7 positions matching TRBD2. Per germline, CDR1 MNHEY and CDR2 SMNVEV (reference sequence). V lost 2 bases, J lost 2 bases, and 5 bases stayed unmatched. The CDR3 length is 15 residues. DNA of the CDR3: TGTGCCAGCAGTTTAGCGGGGGTTGAGCAAGAGACCCAGTACTTC. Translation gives CASSLAGVEQETQYF.

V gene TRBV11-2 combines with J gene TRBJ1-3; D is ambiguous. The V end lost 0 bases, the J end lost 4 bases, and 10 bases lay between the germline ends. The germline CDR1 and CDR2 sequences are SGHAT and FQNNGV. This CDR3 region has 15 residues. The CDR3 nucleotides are TGTGCCAGCAGCTTAGATCCGGGGAGCGGAAACACCATATATTTT. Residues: CASSLDPGSGNTIYF.

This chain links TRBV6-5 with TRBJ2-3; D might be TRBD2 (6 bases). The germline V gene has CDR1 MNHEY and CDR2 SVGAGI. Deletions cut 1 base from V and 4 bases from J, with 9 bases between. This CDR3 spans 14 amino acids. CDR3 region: CASSYFPGADTQYF. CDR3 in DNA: TGTGCCAGCAGTTACTTCCCGGGAGCAGATACGCAGTATTTT.

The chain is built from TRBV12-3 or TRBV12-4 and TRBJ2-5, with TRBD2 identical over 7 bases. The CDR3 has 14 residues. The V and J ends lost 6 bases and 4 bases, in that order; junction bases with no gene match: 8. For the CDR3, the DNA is TGTGCCAGCAGAAATGGGAGGGGCGCAGAGACCCAGTACTTC. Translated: CASRNGRGAETQYF.

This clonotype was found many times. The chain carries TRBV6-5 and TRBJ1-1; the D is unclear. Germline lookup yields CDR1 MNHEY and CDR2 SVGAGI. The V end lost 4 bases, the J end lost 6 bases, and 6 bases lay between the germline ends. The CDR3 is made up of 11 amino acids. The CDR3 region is CASSSESEAFF. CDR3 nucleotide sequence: TGTGCCAGCAGTTCCGAATCTGAAGCTTTCTTT.

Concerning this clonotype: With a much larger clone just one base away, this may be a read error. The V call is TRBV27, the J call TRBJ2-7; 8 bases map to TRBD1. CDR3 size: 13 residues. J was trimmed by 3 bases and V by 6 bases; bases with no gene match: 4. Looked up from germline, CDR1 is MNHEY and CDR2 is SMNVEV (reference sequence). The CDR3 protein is CASSWGQVYEQYF. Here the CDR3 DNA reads TGTGCCAGCAGCTGGGGACAGGTCTACGAGCAGTACTTC.

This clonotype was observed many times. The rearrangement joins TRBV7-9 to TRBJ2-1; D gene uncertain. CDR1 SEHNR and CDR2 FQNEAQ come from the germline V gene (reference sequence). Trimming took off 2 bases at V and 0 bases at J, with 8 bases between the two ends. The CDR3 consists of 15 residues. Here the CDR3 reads CASSLSESSYNEQFF. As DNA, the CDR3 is TGTGCCAGCAGCTTATCTGAGAGCTCCTACAATGAGCAGTTCTTC. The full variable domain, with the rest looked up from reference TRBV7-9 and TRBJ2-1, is DTGVSQNPRHKITKRGQNVTFRCDPISEHNRLYWYRQTLGQGPEFLTYFQNEAQLEKSRLLSDRFSAERPKGSFSTLEIQRTEQGDSAMYLCASSLSESSYNEQFFGPGTRLTVL.

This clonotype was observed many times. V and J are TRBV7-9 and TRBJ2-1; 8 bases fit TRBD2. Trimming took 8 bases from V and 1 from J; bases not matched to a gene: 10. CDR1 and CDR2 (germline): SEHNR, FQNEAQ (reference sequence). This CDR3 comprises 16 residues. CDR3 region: CASPEIERGSYNEQFF. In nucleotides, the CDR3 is TGTGCCAGCCCGGAAATCGAGCGGGGGTCCTACAATGAGCAGTTCTTC.